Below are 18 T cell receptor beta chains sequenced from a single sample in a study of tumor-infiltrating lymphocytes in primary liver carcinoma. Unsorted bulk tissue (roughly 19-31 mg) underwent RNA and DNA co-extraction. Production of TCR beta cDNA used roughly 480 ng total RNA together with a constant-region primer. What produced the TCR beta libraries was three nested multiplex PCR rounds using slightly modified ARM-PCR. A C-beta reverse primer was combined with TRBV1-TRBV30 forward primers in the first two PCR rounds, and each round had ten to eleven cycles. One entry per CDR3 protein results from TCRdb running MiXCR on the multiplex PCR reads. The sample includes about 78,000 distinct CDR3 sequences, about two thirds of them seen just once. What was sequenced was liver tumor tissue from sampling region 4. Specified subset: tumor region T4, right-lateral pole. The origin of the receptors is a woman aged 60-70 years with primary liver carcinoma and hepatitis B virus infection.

The CDR3 loop is CSSTRSGEDTEAFF. The CDR3, as DNA: TGCAGCAGTACCCGTTCAGGGGAGGACACTGAAGCTTTCTTT. The chain recombines TRBV29-1 with TRBJ1-1; a weak D match, TRBD1 (6 bases). The CDR3 is 14 residues long. V dropped 8 bases and J dropped 3 bases, with 19 bases sitting between them. Germline V CDR1 and CDR2: SQVTM, ANQGSEA.

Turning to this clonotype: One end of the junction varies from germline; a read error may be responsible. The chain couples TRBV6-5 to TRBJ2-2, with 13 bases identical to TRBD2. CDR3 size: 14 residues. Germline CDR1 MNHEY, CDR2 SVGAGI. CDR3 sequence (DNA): TGCGCCGGGGGACTAGCGGGGAACACCTGGGAGCTGTTTTTT. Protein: CAGGLAGNTWELFF.

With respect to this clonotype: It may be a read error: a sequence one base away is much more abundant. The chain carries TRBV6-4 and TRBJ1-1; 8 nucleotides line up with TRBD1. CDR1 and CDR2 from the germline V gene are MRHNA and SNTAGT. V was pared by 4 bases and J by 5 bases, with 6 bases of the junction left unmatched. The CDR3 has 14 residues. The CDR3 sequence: CASSGTDRATEAFF. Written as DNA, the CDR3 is TGTGCCAGCAGTGGCACGGACAGGGCTACTGAAGCTTTCTTT.

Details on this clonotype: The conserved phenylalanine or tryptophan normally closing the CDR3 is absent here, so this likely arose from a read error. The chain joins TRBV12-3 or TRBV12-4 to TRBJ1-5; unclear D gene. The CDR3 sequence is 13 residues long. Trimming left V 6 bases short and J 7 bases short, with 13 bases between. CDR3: CASSLGGQQPQHS. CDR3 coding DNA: TGTGCCAGCAGCCTCGGAGGGCAGCAGCCCCAGCATTCT.

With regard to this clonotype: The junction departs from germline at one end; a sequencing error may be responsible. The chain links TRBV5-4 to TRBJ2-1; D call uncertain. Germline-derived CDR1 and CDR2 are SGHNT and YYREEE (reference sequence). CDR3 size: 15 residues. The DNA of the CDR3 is TGTGCCAGTAGCCGCACTGGGAACTCCTACAACGAGCAGTTCTTC. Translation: CASSRTGNSYNEQFF. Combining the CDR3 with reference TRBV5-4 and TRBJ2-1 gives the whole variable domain ETGVTQSPTHLIKTRGQQVTLRCSSQSGHNTVSWYQQALGQGPQFIFQYYREEENGRGNFPPRFSGLQFPNYSSELNVNALELDDSALYLCASSRTGNSYNEQFFGPGTRLTVL.

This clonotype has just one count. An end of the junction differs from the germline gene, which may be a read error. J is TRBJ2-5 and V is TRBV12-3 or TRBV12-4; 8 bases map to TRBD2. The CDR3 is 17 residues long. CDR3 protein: CAIRRLTGGPRVEDQYF. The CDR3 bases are TGTGCCATCAGAAGACTAACGGGAGGGCCAAGAGTAGAAGACCAGTATTTC.

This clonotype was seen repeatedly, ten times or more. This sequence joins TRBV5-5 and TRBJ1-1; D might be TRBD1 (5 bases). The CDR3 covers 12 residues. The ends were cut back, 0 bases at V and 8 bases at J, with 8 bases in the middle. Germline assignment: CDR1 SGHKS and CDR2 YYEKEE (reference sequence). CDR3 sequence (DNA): TGTGCCAGCAGCTTGGAGGGACCCGAAGCTTTCTTT. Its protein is CASSLEGPEAFF.

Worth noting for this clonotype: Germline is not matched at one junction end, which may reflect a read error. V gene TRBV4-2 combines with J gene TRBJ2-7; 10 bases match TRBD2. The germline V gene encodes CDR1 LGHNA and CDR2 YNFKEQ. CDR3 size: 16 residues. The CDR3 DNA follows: TGTGCCAGCAACCAACGGACTAGCGGCCTATCCTACGAACAGTACTTC. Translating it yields CASNQRTSGLSYEQYF.

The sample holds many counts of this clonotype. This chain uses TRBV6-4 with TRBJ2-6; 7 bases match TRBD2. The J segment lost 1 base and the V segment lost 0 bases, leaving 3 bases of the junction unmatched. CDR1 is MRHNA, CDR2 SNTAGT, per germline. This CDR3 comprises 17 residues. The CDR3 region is CASSDSPGGSGANVLTF. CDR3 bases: TGTGCCAGCAGTGACTCACCCGGGGGGTCTGGGGCCAACGTCCTGACTTTC.

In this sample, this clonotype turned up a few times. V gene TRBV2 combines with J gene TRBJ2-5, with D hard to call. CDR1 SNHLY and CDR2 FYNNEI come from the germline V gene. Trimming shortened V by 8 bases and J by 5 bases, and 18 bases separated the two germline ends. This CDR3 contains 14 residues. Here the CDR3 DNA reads TGTGCCAGCGCGATAAATACACGGTGGGAGACCCAGTACTTC. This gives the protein CASAINTRWETQYF. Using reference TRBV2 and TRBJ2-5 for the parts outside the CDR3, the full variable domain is EPEVTQTPSHQVTQMGQEVILRCVPISNHLYFYWYRQILGQKVEFLVSFYNNEISEKSEIFDDQFSVERPDGSNFTLKIRSTKLEDSAMYFCASAINTRWETQYFGPGTRLLVL.

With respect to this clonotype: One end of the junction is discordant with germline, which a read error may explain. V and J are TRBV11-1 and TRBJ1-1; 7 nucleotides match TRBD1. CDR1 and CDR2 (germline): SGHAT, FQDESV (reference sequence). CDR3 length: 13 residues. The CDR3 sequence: CASSPYRGTEAIF. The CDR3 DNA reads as TGTGCCAGCAGCCCCTACAGGGGCACCGAAGCTATCTTT.

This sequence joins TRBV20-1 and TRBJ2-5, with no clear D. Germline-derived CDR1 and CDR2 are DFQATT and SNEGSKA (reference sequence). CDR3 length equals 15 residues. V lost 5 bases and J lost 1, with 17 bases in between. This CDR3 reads CSAPPGWLLQETQYF. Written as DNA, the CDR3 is TGCAGTGCTCCCCCTGGTTGGCTACTCCAAGAGACCCAGTACTTC.

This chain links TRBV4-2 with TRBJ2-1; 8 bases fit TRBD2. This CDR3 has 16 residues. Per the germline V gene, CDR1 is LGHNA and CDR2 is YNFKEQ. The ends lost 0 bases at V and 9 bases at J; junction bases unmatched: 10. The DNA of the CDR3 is TGTGCCAGCAGCCAAGATAGGGTTAGCGGGATGTCTGAGCAGTTCTTC. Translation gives CASSQDRVSGMSEQFF.

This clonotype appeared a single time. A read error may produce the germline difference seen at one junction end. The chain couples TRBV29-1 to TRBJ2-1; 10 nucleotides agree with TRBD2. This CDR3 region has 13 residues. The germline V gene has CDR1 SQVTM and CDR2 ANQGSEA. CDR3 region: CGVVSGRGNEHFF. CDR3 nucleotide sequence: TGCGGCGTGGTCAGCGGGAGGGGCAATGAGCACTTCTTC.

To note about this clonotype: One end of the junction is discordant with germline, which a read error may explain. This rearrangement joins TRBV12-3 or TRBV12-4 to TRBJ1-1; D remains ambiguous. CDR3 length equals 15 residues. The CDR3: CASSLWIGMNTEVFF. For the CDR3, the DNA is TGTGCCAGCAGTCTCTGGATAGGAATGAACACTGAAGTTTTCTTT.

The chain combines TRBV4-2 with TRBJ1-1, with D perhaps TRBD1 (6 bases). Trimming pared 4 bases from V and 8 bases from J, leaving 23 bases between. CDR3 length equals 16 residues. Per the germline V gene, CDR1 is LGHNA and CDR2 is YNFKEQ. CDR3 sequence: CASSPLECWGGTEAFF. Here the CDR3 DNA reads TGTGCCAGCAGCCCATTGGAATGTTGGGGGGGCACCGAAGCTTTCTTT.

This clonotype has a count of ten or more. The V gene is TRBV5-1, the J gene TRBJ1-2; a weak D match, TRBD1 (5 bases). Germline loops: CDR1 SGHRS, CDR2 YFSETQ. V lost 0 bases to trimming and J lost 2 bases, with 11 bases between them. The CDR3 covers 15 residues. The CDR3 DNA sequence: TGCGCCAGCAGCTTGGCTGGGGGAGAGAACTATGGCTACACCTTC. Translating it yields CASSLAGGENYGYTF.

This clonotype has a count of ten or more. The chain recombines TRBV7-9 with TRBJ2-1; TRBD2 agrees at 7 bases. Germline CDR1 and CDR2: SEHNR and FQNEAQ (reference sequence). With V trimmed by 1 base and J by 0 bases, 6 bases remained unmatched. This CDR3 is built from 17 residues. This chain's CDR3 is CASSLGGRGSSYNEQFF. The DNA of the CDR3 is TGTGCCAGCAGCTTAGGTGGGCGCGGGAGCTCCTACAATGAGCAGTTCTTC.